Following are 2 T cell receptor beta chains from one sample sequenced in a study of technical replicates of blood from a few donors. Data came from immunoSEQ multiplex PCR; TCRdb stores just in-frame clones and leaves some out. The repertoire includes about 16,000 clones, around nine tenths of them detected once, and 11% sits in the top ten. Specimen: PBMCs. These receptors all come from a human donor in good health.

The chain is built from TRBV2 and TRBJ2-1, with TRBD2 matching 12 bases. The CDR3 is 17 amino acids. The V gene end was trimmed by 8 bases and the J gene end by 2 bases; junction bases not matched to a gene: 10. Germline CDR1 is SNHLY and CDR2 is FYNNEI. The CDR3 sequence is CASLSSGRAITYNEQFF. The CDR3 nucleotides are TGTGCCAGCCTTTCTAGCGGGAGGGCCATAACCTACAATGAGCAGTTCTTC. Complete variable domain (other parts from reference TRBV2 and TRBJ2-1): EPEVTQTPSHQVTQMGQEVILRCVPISNHLYFYWYRQILGQKVEFLVSFYNNEISEKSEIFDDQFSVERPDGSNFTLKIRSTKLEDSAMYFCASLSSGRAITYNEQFFGPGTRLTVL.

The chain is built from TRBV7-6 and TRBJ2-1; 8 bases agree with TRBD2. CDR1 is SGHVS and CDR2 is FNYEAQ in the germline V gene. The CDR3 has 16 amino acids. Unmatched junction bases numbered 12, after V lost 5 bases and J lost 6 bases. CDR3 residues: CASSPRGLAGVNEQFF. CDR3 DNA sequence: TGTGCCAGCAGCCCTCGGGGTCTAGCGGGTGTCAATGAGCAGTTCTTC.